This TCR beta chain was identified during a study of T cells in Graves' hyperthyroidism and ophthalmopathy. The CDR3 length is 15 residues. CDR1 is SGHAT, CDR2 FQDESV, per germline (reference sequence). The J segment lost 7 bases and the V segment lost 5 bases, leaving 11 bases of the junction unmatched. Amplified regions were TCR beta CDR3 sequences from RNA transcripts. A set of HTBI primers served as the primers for a first-round RT-PCR of the TCR CDR3. TCRdb processed the multiplex PCR reads anew with MiXCR; each CDR3 protein has one entry. The profile shows hundreds of thousands of distinct CDR3 sequences, about 20% of them singletons. This clonotype was seen only a few times.

The chain couples TRBV11-1 to TRBJ2-3; 8 bases are a match to TRBD1. This receptor was taken from a woman aged 70-85 years with Graves' ophthalmopathy. Sequencing was performed on blood. CDR3 loop: CASSPGQGGGNTQYF. CDR3 DNA: TGTGCCAGCAGCCCAGGACAGGGTGGAGGAAATACGCAGTATTTT.